This T cell receptor (beta chain) originates from a study of human T cells and chemical hapten exposure. Time point: healthy volunteer bleed at 2 weeks. Whole blood, unfractionated, served as the material for total RNA extraction. TCRdb independently ran MiXCR on the RACE reads; one entry per CDR3 protein. Of 30,000 to 35,000 distinct CDR3 sequences listed, 6.5% to 9% are singletons. Germline CDR1 is MGHRA and CDR2 is YSYEKL. The CDR3 loop spans 14 amino acids. V shed 0 bases and J shed 0 bases, with 3 bases lying between them. The sample was whole blood. The rearrangement uses TRBV4-1 and TRBJ1-5; no clear D. This clonotype originated in a human donor in good health. Some clones in this sample may be carry-over from other donors' samples. CDR3 DNA: TGCGCCAGCAGCCAAGAATATAGCAATCAGCCCCAGCATTTT. Protein product: CASSQEYSNQPQHF.